Shown below are 32 T cell receptor beta chains from a single sample sequenced in a study of cytomegalovirus exposure and HLA in healthy donors. PCR was performed using 60 Vbeta and 13 Jbeta primers. Some clones are missing from TCRdb's copy, which holds only in-frame ones; the method was immunoSEQ multiplex PCR. Of about 160,000 clones detected, over 70% appear once; the ten largest clones hold roughly 10%. The material sequenced was PBMCs. These TCRs come from a man younger than 35 in good health and CMV-seropositive.

This chain connects TRBV7-8 to TRBJ2-1, with 7 nucleotides matching TRBD1. This CDR3 has 15 residues. In germline, CDR1 is SGHVS, CDR2 FQNEAQ. V was pared by 4 bases and J by 5 bases, with 8 bases of the junction left unmatched. The CDR3 DNA is TGTGCCAGCAGCTCCGACAGGGAACTAGACAATGAGCAGTTCTTC. Translation gives CASSSDRELDNEQFF.

The chain carries TRBV2 and TRBJ2-3; no definite D call. The V and J ends lost 7 bases and 3 bases respectively, with 17 bases between them. The CDR3 contains 15 residues. CDR1 and CDR2 from the germline V gene are SNHLY and FYNNEI. The CDR3 spells CASKSTSSRTDTQYF. The CDR3 DNA reads TGTGCCAGCAAGTCGACGTCATCGCGGACAGATACGCAGTATTTT.

The genes are TRBV11-2 and TRBJ1-2; 9 bases map to TRBD1. V shed 5 bases and J 4 bases; nucleotides not matched to a gene: 8. CDR1 is SGHAT, CDR2 FQNNGV, per germline. The CDR3 length is 15 residues. The DNA of the CDR3 is TGTGCCAGCAGCACAAACCCGGGACAGGGCTATGGCTACACCTTC. It is translated as CASSTNPGQGYGYTF.

V and J are TRBV7-9 and TRBJ1-3, with 7 bases matching TRBD1. The CDR3 has 18 residues. Germline CDR1 reads SEHNR; CDR2 reads FQNEAQ (reference sequence). V was clipped by 5 bases and J by 0 bases; unmatched bases: 13. CDR3: CASSPWTGDPSSGNTIYF. The CDR3 coding sequence is TGTGCCAGCAGCCCTTGGACAGGCGACCCGAGCTCTGGAAACACCATATATTTT.

As regards this clone: Within the sample, other DNA sequences also encode this same CDR3. This chain links TRBV2 with TRBJ2-2; 10 bases are a match to TRBD2. Germline CDR1 and CDR2: SNHLY and FYNNEI. The CDR3 length is 19 residues. V lost 1 base to trimming and J lost 6 bases; unmatched junction nucleotides: 14. The CDR3 nucleotides are TGTGCCAGCAGTGAAGTTGTAGCGGGGGGCCATGTTCGCGCCGGGGAGCTGTTTTTT. This gives the protein CASSEVVAGGHVRAGELFF.

The V and J genes are TRBV5-4 and TRBJ1-4; 8 bases are a match to TRBD1. V trimming: 1 base; J trimming: 6 bases; junction bases outside the gene matches: 2. Germline V gene data show CDR1 as SGHNT and CDR2 as YYREEE (reference sequence). The CDR3 contains 14 residues. Here the CDR3 DNA reads TGTGCCAGCAGCTTGAACAGGGGGGATGAAAAACTGTTTTTT. Translated, it gives CASSLNRGDEKLFF.

The chain combines TRBV11-1 with TRBJ2-1; 9 bases match TRBD2. This CDR3 is 15 amino acids long. The germline gives CDR1 SGHAT, CDR2 FQDESV (reference sequence). V lost 5 bases, J lost 4 bases, and 6 bases stayed unmatched. In DNA form, the CDR3 reads TGTGCCAGCAGCCGTAGCGGGAGCCTGTACAATGAGCAGTTCTTC. Its protein product is CASSRSGSLYNEQFF.

V is TRBV27 and J is TRBJ2-3; possibly TRBD1 for D (6 bases). The CDR3 covers 15 residues. The V and J ends lost 8 bases and 0 bases respectively, with 15 bases between them. Germline lookup yields CDR1 MNHEY and CDR2 SMNVEV (reference sequence). The CDR3 protein is CASGNRETSTDTQYF. Written as DNA, the CDR3 is TGTGCCAGCGGAAACAGGGAAACTAGCACAGATACGCAGTATTTT.

The chain combines TRBV7-9 with TRBJ1-1; no definite D call. The germline V and J ends were trimmed by 0 bases and 10 bases, with 12 bases remaining between them. The CDR3 extends over 13 amino acids. Germline V CDR1 and CDR2: SEHNR, FQNEAQ (reference sequence). CDR3: CASSLADPGGAFF. CDR3 nucleotides: TGTGCCAGCAGCTTAGCCGATCCGGGTGGAGCTTTCTTT.

The genes are TRBV29-1 and TRBJ1-3, with D maybe TRBD1 (5 bases). The V gene's germline CDR1 is SQVTM and CDR2 ANQGSEA. The CDR3 is made up of 13 amino acids. The ends were cut back, 7 bases at V and 0 bases at J, with 10 bases in the middle. The CDR3 is CSARGGSGNTIYF. CDR3 coding DNA: TGCAGCGCCCGGGGGGGCTCTGGAAACACCATATATTTT.

V usage is TRBV19 and J usage is TRBJ1-5, with TRBD1 identical over 7 bases. The length of the CDR3 is 17 residues. Germline CDR1 reads LNHDA; CDR2 reads SQIVND (reference sequence). Germline trimming cut 4 bases from V and 0 bases from J; bases unmatched to any gene: 9. The CDR3 nucleotides are TGTGCCAGTAGTAGACCACAGGGACAGTATAGCAATCAGCCCCAGCATTTT. Protein: CASSRPQGQYSNQPQHF.

In its sample, this clone was seen a few times. The chain uses TRBV2 and TRBJ2-5, with TRBD2 matching over 10 bases. Losses at the gene ends were 6 bases for V and 4 bases for J; bases not matched to a gene: 11. Germline V lookup: CDR1 SNHLY, CDR2 FYNNEI. This CDR3 is built from 16 residues. The CDR3 DNA reads as TGTGCCAGCAGGTTGCCCCTAGCGGGAGCGGGAGAGACCCAGTACTTC. This encodes CASRLPLAGAGETQYF.

CDR3 nucleotide sequence: TGTGCCAGCAGCGTCCCAGGGGTGGATGAAGCTTTCTTT. It is translated as CASSVPGVDEAFF. The chain carries TRBV5-4 and TRBJ1-1; a weak D match, TRBD1 (6 bases). V was trimmed by 4 bases and J by 7 bases, leaving 14 bases between them. Germline V gene sequence: CDR1 SGHNT, CDR2 YYREEE (reference sequence). CDR3 length equals 13 residues. Using reference TRBV5-4 and TRBJ1-1 for the parts outside the CDR3, the full variable domain is ETGVTQSPTHLIKTRGQQVTLRCSSQSGHNTVSWYQQALGQGPQFIFQYYREEENGRGNFPPRFSGLQFPNYSSELNVNALELDDSALYLCASSVPGVDEAFFGQGTRLTVV.

The chain carries TRBV27 and TRBJ1-2; D is undetermined. The germline gives CDR1 MNHEY, CDR2 SMNVEV (reference sequence). The CDR3 is made up of 13 amino acids. V lost 2 bases to trimming and J lost 2 bases, with 6 bases between them. The CDR3 sequence is CASSLDGNYGYTF. Here the CDR3 DNA reads TGTGCCAGCAGTTTAGACGGGAACTATGGCTACACCTTC.

This clone was picked up a small number of times. This rearrangement joins TRBV9 to TRBJ2-1; 9 nucleotides match TRBD2. There are 15 residues in the CDR3. Unmatched junction bases numbered 4, after V lost 4 bases and J lost 2 bases. Germline V CDR1 and CDR2: SGDLS, YYNGEE. The CDR3 sequence is CASSIRTSAYNEQFF. Here the CDR3 DNA reads TGTGCCAGCAGCATCCGGACTAGCGCCTACAATGAGCAGTTCTTC.

This clone was picked up one time. The chain links TRBV6-5 to TRBJ1-6; no definite D call. V was pared by 1 base and J by 10 bases, with 11 bases between. The CDR3 runs to 14 residues. The V gene's germline CDR1 is MNHEY and CDR2 SVGAGI. In nucleotides, the CDR3 is TGTGCCAGCAGTTACTTTCGGGAACGATCACCCCTCCACTTT. The encoded protein is CASSYFRERSPLHF.

This clone turned up a few times. The chain uses TRBV7-9 and TRBJ1-5, with 8 bases fitting TRBD1. The CDR3 has 19 residues. The germline V gene encodes CDR1 SEHNR and CDR2 FQNEAQ (reference sequence). V trimming: 1 base; J trimming: 1 base; junction bases outside the gene matches: 12. The CDR3 sequence is CASSLGWGMQGASNQPQHF. CDR3 coding DNA: TGTGCCAGCAGCTTAGGATGGGGGATGCAGGGGGCGAGCAATCAGCCCCAGCATTTT.

The V and J genes are TRBV7-2 and TRBJ2-2; D perhaps matches TRBD2 (7 bases). The V gene lost 1 base and the J gene lost 4 bases, with 10 bases spanning the gap. Per germline, CDR1 SGHTA and CDR2 FQGNSA. The CDR3 totals 15 residues. CDR3 protein: CASSLVGGATGELFF. The CDR3 DNA reads as TGTGCCAGCAGCTTAGTAGGGGGGGCCACCGGGGAGCTGTTTTTT.

The V gene is TRBV2, the J gene TRBJ1-5; D perhaps matches TRBD1 (6 bases). The V end was cut by 0 bases, the J end by 0 bases, with 18 bases between. Germline CDR1 and CDR2: SNHLY and FYNNEI. The CDR3 is made up of 19 amino acids. The CDR3 loop reads CASSEASTGGAFSNQPQHF. The CDR3 region has the DNA TGTGCCAGCAGTGAAGCGAGTACGGGGGGGGCCTTTAGCAATCAGCCCCAGCATTTT.

V and J are TRBV5-1 and TRBJ2-5; D is ambiguous. The CDR3 is made up of 11 amino acids. The germline V gene has CDR1 SGHRS and CDR2 YFSETQ. Between the trimmed V and J ends, which lost 6 bases and 4 bases, there was a span of 7 bases. The CDR3 loop reads CASTFGETQYF. CDR3 DNA: TGCGCCAGCACCTTCGGAGAGACCCAGTACTTC.

The chain links TRBV10-3 to TRBJ1-6, with 8 bases matching TRBD1. V dropped 11 bases and J dropped 9; count of bases not matched to a gene: 12. CDR1 is ENHRY and CDR2 is SYGVKD in the germline V gene. CDR3 length: 14 amino acids. The chain's CDR3 is CASSSDREISPLHF. In DNA, the CDR3 is TGTGCCTCGTCGTCGGACAGGGAAATTTCACCCCTCCACTTT.

This chain links TRBV4-1 with TRBJ1-3; 7 positions match TRBD1. Germline V CDR1 and CDR2: MGHRA, YSYEKL. The CDR3 has 17 amino acids. After removal of 4 bases from V and 1 base from J, the junction contained 10 bases not matched to a gene. Here the CDR3 DNA reads TGCGCCAGCAGCCGAACAGGGACAGCAGATTCTGGAAACACCATATATTTT. This gives the protein CASSRTGTADSGNTIYF.

Only one count was recorded for this clone. V is TRBV5-1 and J is TRBJ1-1, with 12 bases aligning to TRBD1. The CDR3 contains 14 residues. The V gene's germline CDR1 is SGHRS and CDR2 YFSETQ. The V segment lost 6 bases and the J segment 7 bases; nucleotides outside the gene matches: 7. The DNA of the CDR3 is TGCGCCAGCAACCCGGGACAGGGGGCGGGTGAAGCTTTCTTT. The encoded protein is CASNPGQGAGEAFF.

The CDR3 DNA sequence: TGTGCCAGCAGCGTACCAGCGGGGGTATCGGGGGATACGCAGTATTTT. Translated, it gives CASSVPAGVSGDTQYF. This chain links TRBV9 with TRBJ2-3; TRBD2 matches at 8 bases. This CDR3 comprises 16 residues. CDR1 SGDLS and CDR2 YYNGEE come from the germline V gene. V was clipped by 1 base and J by 6 bases; unmatched bases: 10.

The chain carries TRBV10-3 and TRBJ1-5, with D possibly TRBD1 on 6 matching bases. The CDR3 covers 15 residues. Trimming removed 4 bases from V and 0 bases from J, with 10 bases in between. Germline CDR1 ENHRY, CDR2 SYGVKD. The CDR3 protein is CAISGSGDSNQPQHF. CDR3 bases: TGTGCCATCAGTGGATCAGGGGATAGCAATCAGCCCCAGCATTTT.

The chain joins TRBV7-3 to TRBJ2-1; D ambiguous. In germline, CDR1 is SGHTA, CDR2 FQGTGA. This CDR3 region has 12 residues. Trimming cost V 8 bases and J 8 bases, with 13 bases left between them. This chain's CDR3 is CASGYRSYEQFF. CDR3 coding DNA: TGTGCCAGCGGCTACCGGAGCTATGAGCAGTTCTTC.

The chain combines TRBV9 with TRBJ1-4; a weak D match, TRBD1 (6 bases). This CDR3 spans 15 amino acids. Germline-derived CDR1 and CDR2 are SGDLS and YYNGEE. V was clipped by 2 bases and J by 4 bases, with 12 bases between them. CDR3 residues: CASSVAGGLNEKLFF. Written as DNA, the CDR3 is TGTGCCAGCAGCGTGGCGGGGGGCCTTAATGAAAAACTGTTTTTT. The full variable domain, with the rest looked up from reference TRBV9 and TRBJ1-4, is DSGVTQTPKHLITATGQRVTLRCSPRSGDLSVYWYQQSLDQGLQFLIQYYNGEERAKGNILERFSAQQFPDLHSELNLSSLELGDSALYFCASSVAGGLNEKLFFGSGTQLSVL.

This clone was counted only a few times. V usage is TRBV15 and J usage is TRBJ1-4, with 8 bases aligning to TRBD1. Germline V lookup: CDR1 LNHNV, CDR2 YYDKDF (reference sequence). Trimming at V came to 4 bases and at J to 8 bases, leaving 12 bases not matched to a gene. The CDR3 length is 16 residues. The CDR3 DNA reads TGTGCCACCAGCATGATATTCCGGGACAGGAGGGAAAAACTGTTTTTT. This codes for CATSMIFRDRREKLFF.

With respect to this clone: The junction differs from germline at one of its ends, possibly a read error. The genes are TRBV5-5 and TRBJ1-5; D is possibly TRBD1 (6 bases). Germline values: CDR1 SGHKS, CDR2 YYEKEE (reference sequence). There are 15 residues in the CDR3. CDR3 sequence: CASSLDSYSNQPQHF. The CDR3 DNA reads TGTGCCAGCAGTTTGGACAGTTATAGCAATCAGCCCCAGCATTTT. The full variable domain, its missing parts supplied by reference TRBV5-5 and TRBJ1-5, is DAGVTQSPTHLIKTRGQQVTLRCSPISGHKSVSWYQQVLGQGPQFIFQYYEKEERGRGNFPDRFSARQFPNYSSELNVNALLLGDSALYLCASSLDSYSNQPQHFGDGTRLSIL.

The V and J genes are TRBV15 and TRBJ1-2; tentatively, D is TRBD1 (5 bases). The germline CDR1 and CDR2 sequences are LNHNV and YYDKDF (reference sequence). V was pared by 0 bases and J by 4 bases, with 18 bases between. The CDR3 has 17 residues. The CDR3 loop is CATSRDAGDLLPYGYTF. For the CDR3, the DNA is TGTGCCACCAGCAGAGATGCGGGGGATCTCCTTCCCTATGGCTACACCTTC.

CDR3 DNA sequence: TGTGCCAGCAGTGAAGCGGGGAACTATGGCTACACCTTC. This translates into CASSEAGNYGYTF. The chain joins TRBV25-1 to TRBJ1-2; no clear D gene. The CDR3 covers 13 residues. The V and J ends lost 2 bases and 2 bases respectively, with 6 bases between them. Germline V CDR1 and CDR2: MGHDK, SYGVNS.

The V and J genes are TRBV19 and TRBJ1-2; TRBD1 might be the D (6 bases). This CDR3 is built from 14 residues. The germline V gene has CDR1 LNHDA and CDR2 SQIVND (reference sequence). Trimming removed 6 bases from V and 3 bases from J, with 14 bases in between. The CDR3 region has the DNA TGTGCCAGTAGGCCAGGACAGAGATACTATGGCTACACCTTC. It is translated as CASRPGQRYYGYTF.